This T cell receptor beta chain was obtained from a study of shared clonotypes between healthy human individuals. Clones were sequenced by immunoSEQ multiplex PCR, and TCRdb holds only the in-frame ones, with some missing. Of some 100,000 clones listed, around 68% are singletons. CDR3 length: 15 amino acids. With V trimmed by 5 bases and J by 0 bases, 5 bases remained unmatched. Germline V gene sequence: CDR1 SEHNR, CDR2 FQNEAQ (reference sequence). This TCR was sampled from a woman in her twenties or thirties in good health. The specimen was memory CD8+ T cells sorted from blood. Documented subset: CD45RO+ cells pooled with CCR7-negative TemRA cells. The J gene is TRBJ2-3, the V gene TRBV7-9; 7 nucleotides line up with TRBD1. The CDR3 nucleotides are TGTGCCAGCAGCCCCAGGGGGATTAGCACAGATACGCAGTATTTT. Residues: CASSPRGISTDTQYF.